Shown below are 26 T cell receptor beta chains from a single sample sequenced in a study of molecular identifiers for immune sequencing clone quantification. TCRdb reprocessed the PCR reads with MiXCR, giving one entry per CDR3 protein. The profile shows 490,000 or so distinct CDR3 sequences, about 21% of them singletons. Material: naive CD8+ T cells from blood, with Jurkat cell RNA spiked in. Subset meaning: FACS-sorted CD8+CD4-CCR7+CD45RA+ naive T cells. These receptors originate from a human donor in good health. Some libraries in this study had Jurkat cell RNA spiked in.

This clonotype was observed at least ten times. The chain combines TRBV7-6 with TRBJ2-7; TRBD1 matches 7 bases. V trimming: 0 bases; J trimming: 3 bases; junction bases outside the gene matches: 2. The CDR3 is 14 amino acids. Germline CDR1 reads SGHVS; CDR2 reads FNYEAQ. This chain's CDR3 is CASSLAGQYYEQYF. The CDR3 nucleotides read TGTGCCAGCAGCTTAGCGGGACAGTACTACGAGCAGTACTTC.

This clonotype was detected only a few times. This rearrangement joins TRBV25-1 to TRBJ2-1; D perhaps matches TRBD2 (7 bases). V was trimmed by 1 base and J by 7 bases, leaving 14 bases between them. Germline CDR1 MGHDK, CDR2 SYGVNS. This CDR3 has 15 amino acids. DNA for the CDR3: TGTGCCAGCAGTGAATTTGGGGGGGCCTCGAATGAGCAGTTCTTC. Its protein is CASSEFGGASNEQFF.

For the CDR3, the DNA is TGTGCCACCAAGACGGTCGGACAGGGTCTAACCGGGGAGCTGTTTTTT. Residues: CATKTVGQGLTGELFF. The J gene is TRBJ2-2, the V gene TRBV19, with 8 bases fitting TRBD1. This CDR3 has 16 amino acids. The J segment lost 5 bases and the V segment lost 10 bases, leaving 15 bases of the junction unmatched. Germline V gene lookup returns CDR1 LNHDA and CDR2 SQIVND (reference sequence).

This clonotype was detected many times. This chain connects TRBV6-2 or TRBV6-3 to TRBJ2-7, with 8 bases aligning to TRBD1. Germline lookup yields CDR1 MNHEY and CDR2 SVGEGT. The CDR3 contains 14 residues. The V gene end was trimmed by 6 bases and the J gene end by 7 bases; junction bases not matched to a gene: 11. DNA for the CDR3: TGTGCCAGCAGCTACAGGGGGGACCACTGGGAGCAGTACTTC. This codes for CASSYRGDHWEQYF.

This clonotype was seen ten or more times. The CDR3 spells CASSYSTSLATNEKLFF. CDR3 coding DNA: TGTGCCAGCAGTTACTCTACCTCCCTTGCAACTAATGAAAAACTGTTTTTT. The J gene is TRBJ1-4, the V gene TRBV6-5; D gene unclear. The V end lost 0 bases, the J end lost 0 bases, and 11 bases lay between the germline ends. Germline V lookup: CDR1 MNHEY, CDR2 SVGAGI. This CDR3 comprises 17 residues.

This clonotype was observed a few times. V gene TRBV24-1 combines with J gene TRBJ2-1, with TRBD2 matching 7 bases. The CDR3 runs to 18 residues. CDR1 KGHDR and CDR2 SFDVKD come from the germline V gene. V trimming: 0 bases; J trimming: 4 bases; junction bases outside the gene matches: 11. The CDR3 region is CATSDLSGDQNDYNEQFF. CDR3 bases: TGTGCCACCAGTGATTTGAGCGGGGACCAAAATGATTACAATGAGCAGTTCTTC.

Remarks on this clonotype: A read error may explain this, as a much larger clone is one base away. The V and J genes are TRBV6-5 and TRBJ2-3; D gene unclear. The CDR3 covers 16 residues. Trimming shortened V by 0 bases and J by 5 bases, and 15 bases separated the two germline ends. Germline CDR1 is MNHEY and CDR2 is SVGAGI. CDR3 amino acids: CASSYSTADAQDTQYF. For the CDR3, the DNA is TGTGCCAGCAGTTACTCTACCGCCGACGCGCAAGATACGCAGTATTTT.

For this clonotype: A clone one base away is much larger, so this may be a read error. It is unclear where the CDR3 begins or ends on the DNA, so no DNA is shown, and the CDR3 is as TCRdb lists it. The rearrangement uses TRBV28 and TRBJ1-1; the table names TRBD1, a call not compared with the DNA. The CDR3 totals 14 residues, both ends included. CDR1 and CDR2 (germline): MDHEN, SYDVKM. Here the CDR3 reads CASSSFGQGTEALF.

This clonotype was recorded a few times. V usage is TRBV30 and J usage is TRBJ2-1; 7 positions agree with TRBD2. Germline CDR1 GTSNPN, CDR2 SVGIG (reference sequence). Trimming removed 5 bases from V and 0 bases from J; junction bases left unmatched: 10. The CDR3 is 16 amino acids. CDR3 amino acids: CAWYSGDGASYNEQFF. The CDR3 coding sequence is TGTGCCTGGTACAGCGGGGATGGGGCCTCCTACAATGAGCAGTTCTTC.

On this clonotype itself: In this CDR3 the conserved last residue, phenylalanine or tryptophan, is missing, so a read error is likely. The chain joins TRBV15 to TRBJ2-1; D gene unclear. This CDR3 region has 15 residues. Between the trimmed V and J ends, which lost 4 bases and 0 bases, there was a span of 10 bases. Germline lookup yields CDR1 LNHNV and CDR2 YYDKDF (reference sequence). CDR3 DNA: TGTGCCACCAGCAATGAGGCTAGCTCCTACAATGAGCAGTTCCTC. Translation: CATSNEASSYNEQFL.

This clonotype has a count of ten or more. The chain has TRBV19 and TRBJ1-1; D is unresolved. CDR1 LNHDA and CDR2 SQIVND come from the germline V gene (reference sequence). The V end was cut by 6 bases, the J end by 0 bases, with 14 bases between. The CDR3 has 15 amino acids. In DNA form, the CDR3 reads TGTGCCAGTAGCACTCACACATCGATGAACACTGAAGCTTTCTTT. The encoded protein is CASSTHTSMNTEAFF.

In its sample, this clonotype was seen many times. The chain joins TRBV27 to TRBJ1-2; 7 bases are a match to TRBD1. This CDR3 has 14 residues. Germline loops: CDR1 MNHEY, CDR2 SMNVEV (reference sequence). The trim removed 5 bases at V and 2 bases at J, leaving 5 bases unmatched. In nucleotides, the CDR3 is TGTGCCAGCAGTCTAGGGGGCGCGAACTATGGCTACACCTTC. This codes for CASSLGGANYGYTF.

This clonotype was detected ten times or more. This chain links TRBV19 with TRBJ2-2; maybe TRBD2 (6 bases). The germline V gene encodes CDR1 LNHDA and CDR2 SQIVND (reference sequence). There are 14 residues in the CDR3. V gave up 11 bases and J gave up 4 bases, with 17 bases separating them. This chain's CDR3 is CAGSAGLGTGELFF. Here the CDR3 DNA reads TGTGCCGGCTCGGCGGGGCTTGGCACCGGGGAGCTGTTTTTT.

A few counts support this clonotype. This chain joins TRBV25-1 and TRBJ2-5; the D gene could be TRBD1 or TRBD2 (6 bases each). The CDR3 is 14 amino acids. Trimming shortened V by 1 base and J by 4 bases, and 10 bases separated the two germline ends. Germline V lookup: CDR1 MGHDK, CDR2 SYGVNS. This chain's CDR3 is CASSEFGGTETQYF. The CDR3 DNA follows: TGTGCCAGCAGTGAATTCGGGGGCACAGAGACCCAGTACTTC.

On this clonotype: A much larger clone lies a single base off, so this may be a read error. The CDR3 nucleotides are TGCAGTGCTAGAGATGGTGCAGGGTCCGAGCAGCACTTC. It translates to CSARDGAGSEQHF. V gene TRBV20-1 combines with J gene TRBJ2-7, with a tentative D call TRBD1 (5 bases). CDR1 is DFQATT and CDR2 is SNEGSKA in the germline V gene (reference sequence). This CDR3 comprises 13 residues.

Many counts were recorded for this clonotype. This chain joins TRBV5-6 and TRBJ2-5, with TRBD2 matching 8 bases. Trimming took 6 bases from V and 5 from J; bases not matched to a gene: 12. The V gene's germline CDR1 is SGHDT and CDR2 YYEEEE. This CDR3 contains 15 residues. CDR3 in DNA: TGTGCCAGCAACCTGCGGGGGGCCGGCGGCGAGACCCAGTACTTC. Encoded protein: CASNLRGAGGETQYF. Looking up the rest from reference TRBV5-6 and TRBJ2-5 gives the full variable domain: DAGVTQSPTHLIKTRGQQVTLRCSPKSGHDTVSWYQQALGQGPQFIFQYYEEEERQRGNFPDRFSGHQFPNYSSELNVNALLLGDSALYLCASNLRGAGGETQYFGPGTRLLVL.

This clonotype was seen ten or more times. The chain carries TRBV9 and TRBJ2-2, with D unclear. Trimming cost V 4 bases and J 4 bases, with 11 bases left between them. CDR3 size: 14 residues. Germline assignment: CDR1 SGDLS and CDR2 YYNGEE. The CDR3 reads CASSPLALTGELFF. In DNA, the CDR3 is TGTGCCAGCAGCCCTTTGGCCCTCACCGGGGAGCTGTTTTTT.

The chain joins TRBV19 to TRBJ2-5; either TRBD1 or TRBD2 may fit D (6 bases each). The germline V gene encodes CDR1 LNHDA and CDR2 SQIVND (reference sequence). This CDR3 region has 12 residues. The V gene lost 7 bases and the J gene lost 4 bases, with 10 bases spanning the gap. As DNA, the CDR3 is TGTGCCAGTATTGGGGGGCGAGAGACCCAGTACTTC. As protein: CASIGGRETQYF.

The chain employs TRBV7-9 and TRBJ2-5; a possible D gene is TRBD1 (5 bases). Per germline, CDR1 SEHNR and CDR2 FQNEAQ (reference sequence). The CDR3 length is 13 residues. Deletions cut 4 bases from V and 4 bases from J, with 10 bases between. CDR3 sequence: CASSSADRETQYF. The CDR3 coding sequence is TGTGCCAGCAGCTCCGCCGACAGAGAGACCCAGTACTTC.

The rearrangement links TRBV6-2 or TRBV6-3 to TRBJ2-7, with D hard to call. CDR1 is MNHEY and CDR2 is SVGEGT in the germline V gene. The V and J ends lost 7 bases and 5 bases respectively, with 15 bases between them. The CDR3 runs 13 residues. CDR3 residues: CASNVGPGHEQYF. The CDR3 DNA follows: TGTGCCAGCAACGTAGGACCGGGCCACGAGCAGTACTTC.

In this sample, this clonotype turned up a few times. The rearrangement links TRBV20-1 to TRBJ1-1; a weak D match, TRBD1 (5 bases). Per the germline V gene, CDR1 is DFQATT and CDR2 is SNEGSKA (reference sequence). This CDR3 has 12 amino acids. V was cut by 4 bases and J by 6 bases, with 12 bases left in between. CDR3: CSATGTLSEAFF. CDR3 nucleotides: TGCAGTGCTACCGGGACCCTCTCTGAAGCTTTCTTT.

Concerning this clonotype itself: This is likely a read error, given that the CDR3 carries no conserved phenylalanine or tryptophan at its end. This CDR3 reads CASSLRGAETQYL. CDR3 in DNA: TGTGCCAGCAGCTTACGGGGGGCTGAGACCCAGTACTTA. This chain uses TRBV7-9 with TRBJ2-5, with D possibly being TRBD2 (7 bases). The CDR3 runs to 13 residues. CDR1 SEHNR and CDR2 FQNEAQ come from the germline V gene (reference sequence). V lost 2 bases and J 5 bases, leaving 9 bases between the germline ends.

The chain has TRBV30 and TRBJ2-3; tentatively, D is TRBD2 (5 bases). The V gene's germline CDR1 is GTSNPN and CDR2 SVGIG (reference sequence). Trimming took off 0 bases at V and 2 bases at J, with 18 bases between the two ends. The length of the CDR3 is 17 residues. The DNA of the CDR3 is TGTGCCTGGAGTGTACTTCTCTGGCGGGCTGACACAGATACGCAGTATTTT. Translating gives CAWSVLLWRADTDTQYF.

This chain links TRBV27 with TRBJ1-6; TRBD1 is a possible D gene (5 bases). The CDR3 is 14 amino acids. Per germline, CDR1 MNHEY and CDR2 SMNVEV (reference sequence). Trimming shortened V by 6 bases and J by 9 bases, and 15 bases separated the two germline ends. The CDR3 DNA reads as TGTGCCAGCAGCCCGGGACGCGGAGGTTCACCCCTCCACTTT. Its protein is CASSPGRGGSPLHF.

Only a few counts were recorded for this clonotype. The V call is TRBV7-9, the J call TRBJ2-7; D may be TRBD2 (5 bases). This CDR3 comprises 15 residues. From germline, CDR1 is SEHNR and CDR2 FQNEAQ (reference sequence). V lost 4 bases, J lost 6 bases, and 19 bases lay in between. This chain's CDR3 is CASSWGRDYHGEQYF. Written as DNA, the CDR3 is TGTGCCAGCAGCTGGGGTAGAGACTACCACGGCGAGCAGTACTTC.

This clonotype was picked up a small number of times. The chain links TRBV5-4 to TRBJ2-3, with TRBD1 matching 11 bases. Looked up from germline, CDR1 is SGHNT and CDR2 is YYREEE (reference sequence). With V trimmed by 0 bases and J by 0 bases, 3 bases remained unmatched. The CDR3 runs 17 residues. As DNA, the CDR3 is TGTGCCAGCAGCTTGGGGGGACAGGGGGTTAGCACAGATACGCAGTATTTT. The encoded protein is CASSLGGQGVSTDTQYF.